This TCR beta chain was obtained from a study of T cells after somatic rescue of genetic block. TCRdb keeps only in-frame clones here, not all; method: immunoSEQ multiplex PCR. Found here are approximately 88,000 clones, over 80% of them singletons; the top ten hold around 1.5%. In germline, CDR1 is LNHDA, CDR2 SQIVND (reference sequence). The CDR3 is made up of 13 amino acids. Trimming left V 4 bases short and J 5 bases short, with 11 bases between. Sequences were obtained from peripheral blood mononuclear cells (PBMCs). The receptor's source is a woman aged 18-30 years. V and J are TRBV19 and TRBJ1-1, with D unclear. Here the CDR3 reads CASSTLTGTEAFF. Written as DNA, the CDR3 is TGTGCCAGTAGTACCCTGACGGGGACTGAAGCTTTCTTT.